The rows below give T cell receptor beta chains drawn from one sample of a study of blood T cell repertoires in COVID-19. Repertoires were generated with immunoSEQ multiplex PCR, while TCRdb's copy carries only in-frame clones and drops some. This sample has about 64,000 clones, with approximately 92% found just once. Material for sequencing was peripheral blood. The source of these receptors is an elderly woman with active COVID-19. Each CDR3 is given with its conserved first and last residue. A D gene is named only where the DNA matches it firmly. Clone size, where shown, is once, few, many, or a class for clones that have expanded.

size: .; V: TRBV20-1; J: TRBJ2-3; D: TRBD2; DNA: TGCAGTGCTACTAGCGGGGGAACGCAGTATTTT; CDR3: CSATSGGTQYF
size: .; V: TRBV28; J: TRBJ2-7; D: TRBD2; DNA: TGTGCCAGCAGTTCAGGACTAGCGGGGTCCGTGGAGCAGTACTTC; CDR3: CASSSGLAGSVEQYF
size: .; V: TRBV30; J: TRBJ2-1; D: .; DNA: TGTGCCTGGAGCAGGGGCTACAATGAGCAGTTCTTC; CDR3: CAWSRGYNEQFF
size: .; V: TRBV30; J: TRBJ2-5; D: TRBD2; DNA: TGTGCCTGGGGCGGGAGTGAGACCCAGTACTTC; CDR3: CAWGGSETQYF
size: .; V: TRBV19; J: TRBJ2-3; D: .; DNA: TGTGCCAGTAGTACAGGTTGGACAGATACGCAGTATTTT; CDR3: CASSTGWTDTQYF
size: .; V: TRBV27; J: TRBJ2-3; D: .; DNA: TGTGCCAGCAGTTATGTTTTAGGCGGGGAAGGGAGGAGTACAGATACGCAGTATTTT; CDR3: CASSYVLGGEGRSTDTQYF
size: .; V: TRBV5-4; J: TRBJ2-3; D: .; DNA: TGTGCCAGCAGCTTGGGTGGCCCCGGGAGCACAGATACGCAGTATTTT; CDR3: CASSLGGPGSTDTQYF
size: .; V: TRBV28; J: TRBJ2-3; D: TRBD1; DNA: TGTGCCAGCAGTCTACCGGGACAGACAAGCGCGCAGTATTTT; CDR3: CASSLPGQTSAQYF
size: once; V: TRBV6-5; J: TRBJ2-3; D: .; DNA: TGTGCCAGCAGCACACTCGGGGATACGCAGTATTTT; CDR3: CASSTLGDTQYF
size: .; V: TRBV5-1; J: TRBJ2-1; D: .; DNA: TGCGCCAGCACCGCGACCGACCAGGGGGGAGGAGAGCAGTTCTTC; CDR3: CASTATDQGGGEQFF
size: .; V: TRBV3-1/TRBV3-2; J: TRBJ1-5; D: .; DNA: TGTGCCAGCAGCCAAGCTCTCAGTGGCAATCAGCCCCAGCATTTT; CDR3: CASSQALSGNQPQHF
size: .; V: TRBV19; J: TRBJ2-4; D: .; DNA: TGTGCCAGTAGTGGAGGACAGCTAGCCAAAAACATTCAGTACTTC; CDR3: CASSGGQLAKNIQYF
size: few; V: TRBV19; J: TRBJ1-2; D: TRBD1; DNA: TGTGCCAGTAGTCCTACAGGGGTCAATGGCTACACCTTC; CDR3: CASSPTGVNGYTF
size: .; V: TRBV14; J: TRBJ1-6; D: .; DNA: TGTGCCAGCAGCCAAGGGCCCCCAAGGAGTTCACCCCTCCACTTT; CDR3: CASSQGPPRSSPLHF
size: .; V: TRBV19; J: TRBJ2-1; D: TRBD2; DNA: TGTGCCAGTAGCAACCAACCGGGACTACCCTACAATGAGCAGTTCTTC; CDR3: CASSNQPGLPYNEQFF
size: .; V: TRBV5-1; J: TRBJ2-1; D: .; DNA: TGCGCCAGCAGCTTGGCGTTAGGGGGGGTTGATGAGCAGTTCTTC; CDR3: CASSLALGGVDEQFF
size: .; V: TRBV19; J: TRBJ2-3; D: .; DNA: TGTGCCAGTAGTCCCCGGGACTCCGAGTCCACAGATACGCAGTATTTT; CDR3: CASSPRDSESTDTQYF
size: .; V: TRBV11-2; J: TRBJ1-2; D: .; DNA: TGTGCCAGCAGCTTAGCGGGGGGGACTAACTATGGCTACACCTTC; CDR3: CASSLAGGTNYGYTF
size: .; V: TRBV3-1/TRBV3-2; J: TRBJ2-1; D: TRBD2; DNA: TGTGCCAGCAGCCAAGAGTTCCCGGGAGGGCCCCTTGAGCAGTTCTTC; CDR3: CASSQEFPGGPLEQFF